The rows below give T cell receptor beta chains drawn from one sample of a study of cytomegalovirus exposure and HLA in healthy donors. Using immunoSEQ multiplex PCR, the repertoire was profiled, and TCRdb retains in-frame clones only, with some absent. The sample lists around 160,000 clones, 70% to 90% occurring once. Sequencing was carried out using PBMCs. The source of these receptors is a man aged 18 to 30 in good health and CMV-seropositive. Both conserved end residues are part of each CDR3. Fields, in order: D gene, J gene, clone size, V gene, CDR3 protein, CDR3 DNA. A D gene is named only where the DNA matches it firmly. Clone size appears in some rows only: once, few, many, or a class for an expanded clone.

NA	TRBJ1-2	NA	TRBV5-4	CASSLVAEGGYTF	TGTGCCAGCAGCTTGGTTGCCGAGGGTGGCTACACCTTC
NA	TRBJ1-6	once	TRBV5-1	CASSLVWSRSALHF	TGCGCCAGCAGCTTGGTATGGTCCCGATCGGCCCTCCACTTT
NA	TRBJ2-7	NA	TRBV6-5	CASGNTGPLSYEQYF	TGTGCCAGCGGCAATACAGGGCCGCTGTCCTACGAGCAGTACTTC
NA	TRBJ2-7	once	TRBV6-5	CASSYSLGRGNEQYF	TGTGCCAGCAGTTACTCGCTTGGCAGGGGTAACGAGCAGTACTTC
TRBD2	TRBJ2-5	NA	TRBV15	CATRPGGKQETQYF	TGTGCCACCAGACCCGGGGGGAAACAAGAGACCCAGTACTTC
TRBD1	TRBJ1-1	few	TRBV5-1	CASSGDRGDTEAFF	TGCGCCAGCAGCGGAGACAGGGGGGACACTGAAGCTTTCTTT
TRBD2	TRBJ2-5	few	TRBV7-3	CASSLYGGGYQETQYF	TGTGCCAGCAGCTTATATGGGGGGGGGTACCAAGAGACCCAGTACTTC
NA	TRBJ2-5	NA	TRBV7-9	CASSLLRVGETQYF	TGTGCCAGCAGCTTACTCAGGGTCGGAGAGACCCAGTACTTC
NA	TRBJ2-4	NA	TRBV4-1	CASSQDPGSDIQYF	TGCGCCAGCAGCCAAGACCCAGGGTCGGACATTCAGTACTTC
TRBD1	TRBJ1-4	NA	TRBV5-8	CASSPDRGRKKLFF	TGTGCCAGCAGCCCGGACAGGGGTCGGAAAAAACTGTTTTTT
TRBD1	TRBJ1-2	NA	TRBV10-3	CAISESGQNYGYTF	TGTGCCATCAGTGAGTCGGGACAGAACTATGGCTACACCTTC
NA	TRBJ2-5	NA	TRBV5-8	CASSLGSGNQETQYF	TGTGCCAGCAGCTTGGGGAGCGGAAACCAAGAGACCCAGTACTTC
TRBD2	TRBJ2-3	NA	TRBV9	CASSEQRGGTDTQYF	TGTGCCAGCAGCGAACAACGGGGGGGTACAGATACGCAGTATTTT
TRBD1	TRBJ2-7	NA	TRBV5-1	CASSRTTGGYEQYF	TGCGCCAGCAGCAGAACAACAGGGGGATACGAGCAGTACTTC
TRBD1	TRBJ2-7	NA	TRBV7-2	CASSWAGTGENEQYF	TGTGCCAGCAGCTGGGCCGGGACAGGGGAAAACGAGCAGTACTTC
NA	TRBJ2-7	NA	TRBV2	CASSASYEQYF	TGTGCCAGCAGTGCCTCTTACGAGCAGTACTTC
NA	TRBJ1-1	NA	TRBV6-5	CASRPTGSSVAFF	TGTGCCAGCAGACCCACAGGGTCATCGGTAGCTTTCTTT
NA	TRBJ1-2	NA	TRBV7-9	CASSLRAGFFVYTF	TGTGCCAGCAGCTTACGGGCGGGCTTTTTCGTCTACACCTTC
TRBD1	TRBJ2-5	NA	TRBV11-2	CASSLKRTGGKETQYF	TGTGCCAGCAGCCTAAAAAGGACAGGGGGAAAAGAGACCCAGTACTTC
TRBD2	TRBJ2-3	NA	TRBV5-1	CASSLEGLAGVANTDTQYF	TGCGCCAGCAGCTTGGAAGGACTAGCGGGGGTCGCCAACACAGATACGCAGTATTTT
NA	TRBJ2-5	NA	TRBV11-2	CASSLGIQGFETQYF	TGTGCCAGCAGCTTAGGGATACAGGGTTTCGAGACCCAGTACTTC
NA	TRBJ2-5	NA	TRBV7-2	CASSLSGAVQETQYF	TGTGCCAGCAGCTTAAGTGGGGCTGTACAAGAGACCCAGTACTTC
NA	TRBJ1-3	NA	TRBV7-9	CASSPYRSSGNTIYF	TGTGCCAGCAGCCCTTACAGAAGCTCTGGAAACACCATATATTTT
TRBD2	TRBJ2-4	NA	TRBV10-3	CATEAGRGGSKNIQYF	TGTGCCACCGAGGCGGGGCGGGGGGGGTCCAAAAACATTCAGTACTTC
NA	TRBJ2-3	NA	TRBV5-6	CASSWRDTQYF	TGTGCCAGCAGCTGGAGGGATACGCAGTATTTT
TRBD1	TRBJ2-5	NA	TRBV12-5	CASGFGTGKETQYF	TGTGCTAGTGGTTTCGGGACAGGGAAAGAGACCCAGTACTTC
TRBD1	TRBJ2-2	NA	TRBV7-3	CASSSGTGFNGELFF	TGTGCCAGCAGCTCAGGGACAGGGTTTAACGGGGAGCTGTTTTTT
TRBD1	TRBJ2-7	few	TRBV6-1	CASSRGQDYEQYF	TGTGCCAGCAGTCGAGGACAGGACTACGAGCAGTACTTC
NA	TRBJ2-5	NA	TRBV5-6	CASSLASVKETQYF	TGTGCCAGCAGCTTGGCGTCGGTGAAAGAGACCCAGTACTTC
NA	TRBJ1-1	NA	TRBV28	CASSLEVRLTNTEAFF	TGTGCCAGCAGTTTGGAAGTGAGGTTGACGAACACTGAAGCTTTCTTT
NA	TRBJ1-1	NA	TRBV5-6	CASSLVAAYTEAFF	TGTGCCAGCAGCTTGGTAGCAGCTTACACTGAAGCTTTCTTT
NA	TRBJ2-5	NA	TRBV15	CATSREIPGGETQYF	TGTGCCACCAGCAGAGAGATCCCCGGAGGGGAGACCCAGTACTTC
NA	TRBJ1-1	NA	TRBV10-3	CASRSRGYTEAFF	TGTGCCAGCAGGTCCAGGGGTTACACTGAAGCTTTCTTT
NA	TRBJ2-6	NA	TRBV10-1	CASSEVGLSGANVLTF	TGCGCCAGCAGTGAAGTGGGACTCTCTGGGGCCAACGTCCTGACTTTC
NA	TRBJ2-7	once	TRBV7-8	CASSRTEGYEQYF	TGTGCCAGCAGCCGCACGGAGGGTTACGAGCAGTACTTC
TRBD1	TRBJ1-3	NA	TRBV7-6	CASSLAETGVSGNTIYF	TGTGCCAGCAGCTTAGCGGAAACAGGGGTCTCTGGAAACACCATATATTTT
NA	TRBJ2-5	NA	TRBV7-8	CASSTVGAGETQYF	TGTGCCAGCAGCACGGTGGGGGCGGGCGAGACCCAGTACTTC
NA	TRBJ1-2	NA	TRBV4-1	CASSQELGDYGYTF	TGCGCCAGCAGCCAAGAACTGGGCGACTATGGCTACACCTTC
NA	TRBJ1-4	NA	TRBV19	CASRVTEKLFF	TGTGCCAGTCGGGTTACAGAAAAACTGTTTTTT
TRBD2	TRBJ2-3	NA	TRBV10-3	CAISYTSGGGDTQYF	TGTGCCATCAGTTACACTAGCGGGGGTGGAGATACGCAGTATTTT
TRBD2	TRBJ2-1	NA	TRBV6-1	CASRAGGAVNEQFF	TGTGCCAGCAGAGCCGGGGGGGCCGTTAATGAGCAGTTCTTC
TRBD1	TRBJ2-4	NA	TRBV7-6	CASSLTGQTLAKNIQYF	TGTGCCAGCAGCTTAACGGGACAGACCTTAGCCAAAAACATTCAGTACTTC
TRBD1	TRBJ2-7	once	TRBV7-9	CASSLTTGSRYEQYF	TGTGCCAGCAGCCTAACGACAGGGTCCCGATACGAGCAGTACTTC
TRBD2	TRBJ2-3	NA	TRBV5-1	CASSLGLAGGNTQYF	TGCGCCAGCAGCTTGGGACTAGCGGGGGGGAATACGCAGTATTTT
NA	TRBJ1-2	NA	TRBV11-2	CASRKGPDFYGYTF	TGTGCCAGCAGGAAAGGACCGGACTTTTATGGCTACACCTTC
TRBD1	TRBJ1-6	NA	TRBV5-1	CASSLGQGYDNSPLHF	TGCGCCAGCAGCTTAGGACAGGGGTACGATAATTCACCCCTCCACTTT
NA	TRBJ2-5	few	TRBV6-6	CASAVASPQETQYF	TGTGCCAGCGCGGTGGCTAGCCCTCAAGAGACCCAGTACTTC
NA	TRBJ1-2	NA	TRBV27	CASSWSGDDSYGYTF	TGTGCCAGCAGTTGGTCGGGGGACGATAGCTATGGCTACACCTTC
TRBD2	TRBJ2-2	NA	TRBV4-1	CASSPGGARTGELFF	TGCGCCAGCAGCCCCGGGGGGGCGCGGACCGGGGAGCTGTTTTTT
TRBD2	TRBJ2-3	NA	TRBV6-4	CASRVDGGSGTDTQYF	TGTGCCAGCAGAGTCGACGGGGGGTCAGGCACAGATACGCAGTATTTT
TRBD2	TRBJ2-3	NA	TRBV7-7	CASSLGASGFTDTQYF	TGTGCTAGCAGCTTAGGTGCTAGCGGGTTCACAGATACGCAGTATTTT
NA	TRBJ1-1	few	TRBV4-3	CASSQEYQGNTEAFF	TGCGCCAGCAGCCAAGAATATCAGGGTAACACTGAAGCTTTCTTT
TRBD1	TRBJ1-6	NA	TRBV7-6	CASSSGQGTHLHF	TGTGCCAGCAGTTCGGGACAGGGAACTCACCTCCACTTT
TRBD1	TRBJ1-3	NA	TRBV5-4	CASSGRTGSGNTIYF	TGTGCCAGCAGCGGCCGGACAGGGTCTGGGAACACCATATATTTT
NA	TRBJ1-4	NA	TRBV9	CASSVEVRGRGDLGKLFF	TGTGCCAGCAGCGTAGAGGTGCGGGGCCGGGGGGACCTTGGAAAACTGTTTTTT